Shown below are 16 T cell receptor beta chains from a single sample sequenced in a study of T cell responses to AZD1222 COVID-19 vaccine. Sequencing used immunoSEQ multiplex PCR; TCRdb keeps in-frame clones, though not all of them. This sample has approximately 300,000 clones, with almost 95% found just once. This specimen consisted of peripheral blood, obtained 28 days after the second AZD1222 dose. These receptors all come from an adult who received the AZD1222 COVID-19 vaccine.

CDR3 residues: CASSDRVYQPQHF. The CDR3 DNA sequence: TGTGCCAGCAGCGACAGGGTGTATCAGCCCCAGCATTTT. The V and J genes are TRBV2 and TRBJ1-5; 7 bases align to TRBD1. The CDR3 extends over 13 amino acids. The trim removed 6 bases at V and 5 bases at J, leaving 4 bases unmatched. Germline CDR1 and CDR2: SNHLY and FYNNEI.

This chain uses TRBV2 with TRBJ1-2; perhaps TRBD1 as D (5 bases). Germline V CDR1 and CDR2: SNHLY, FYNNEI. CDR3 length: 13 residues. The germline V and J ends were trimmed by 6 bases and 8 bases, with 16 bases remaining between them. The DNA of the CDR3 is TGTGCCAGCAGCGGTGAGGGGCGAGGAGGCTACACCTTC. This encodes CASSGEGRGGYTF.

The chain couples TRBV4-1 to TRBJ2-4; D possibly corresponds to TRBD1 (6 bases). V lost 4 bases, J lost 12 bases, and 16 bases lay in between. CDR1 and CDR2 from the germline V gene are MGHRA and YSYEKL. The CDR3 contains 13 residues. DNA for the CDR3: TGCGCCAGCAGCCCACAGGGACACCGAGCTCAGTACTTC. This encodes CASSPQGHRAQYF.

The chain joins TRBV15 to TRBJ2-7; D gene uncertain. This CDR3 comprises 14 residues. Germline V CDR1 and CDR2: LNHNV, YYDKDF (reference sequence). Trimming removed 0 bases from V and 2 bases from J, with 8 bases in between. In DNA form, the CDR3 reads TGTGCCACCAGCAGAGACGGCAGCGCCTACGAGCAGTACTTC. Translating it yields CATSRDGSAYEQYF.

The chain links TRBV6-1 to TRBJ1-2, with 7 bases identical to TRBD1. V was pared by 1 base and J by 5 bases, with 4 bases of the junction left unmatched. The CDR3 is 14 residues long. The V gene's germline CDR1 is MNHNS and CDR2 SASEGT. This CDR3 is CASSEGVRGYGYTF. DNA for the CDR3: TGTGCCAGCAGTGAAGGGGTCAGGGGGTATGGCTACACCTTC.

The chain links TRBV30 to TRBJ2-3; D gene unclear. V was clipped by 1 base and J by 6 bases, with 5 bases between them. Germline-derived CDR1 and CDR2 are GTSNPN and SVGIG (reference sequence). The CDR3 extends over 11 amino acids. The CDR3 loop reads CAWSEADTQYF. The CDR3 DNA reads TGTGCCTGGAGTGAGGCCGATACGCAGTATTTT.

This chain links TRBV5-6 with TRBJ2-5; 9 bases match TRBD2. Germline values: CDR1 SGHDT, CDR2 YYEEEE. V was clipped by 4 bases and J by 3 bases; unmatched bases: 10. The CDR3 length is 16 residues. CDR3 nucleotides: TGTGCCAGCAGCCCGTTAGCGGGGGCCTTCGAAGAGACCCAGTACTTC. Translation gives CASSPLAGAFEETQYF.

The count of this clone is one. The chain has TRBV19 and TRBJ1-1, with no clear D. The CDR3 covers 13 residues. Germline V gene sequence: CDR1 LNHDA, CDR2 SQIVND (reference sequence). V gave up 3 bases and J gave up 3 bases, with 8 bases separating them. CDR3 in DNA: TGTGCCAGTAGTATGAAGTTTGACACTGAAGCTTTCTTT. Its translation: CASSMKFDTEAFF.

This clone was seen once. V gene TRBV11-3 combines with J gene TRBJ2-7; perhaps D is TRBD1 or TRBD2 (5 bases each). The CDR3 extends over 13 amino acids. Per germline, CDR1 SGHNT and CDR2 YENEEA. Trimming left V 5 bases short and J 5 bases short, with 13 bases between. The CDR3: CASSHGTFHEQYF. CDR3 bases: TGTGCCAGCAGCCATGGGACGTTCCACGAGCAGTACTTC.

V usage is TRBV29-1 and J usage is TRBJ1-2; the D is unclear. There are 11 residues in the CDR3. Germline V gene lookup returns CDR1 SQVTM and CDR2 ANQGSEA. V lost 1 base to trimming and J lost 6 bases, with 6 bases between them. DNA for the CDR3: TGCAGCGTTGAAGGGGTGGATGGCTACACCTTC. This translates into CSVEGVDGYTF.

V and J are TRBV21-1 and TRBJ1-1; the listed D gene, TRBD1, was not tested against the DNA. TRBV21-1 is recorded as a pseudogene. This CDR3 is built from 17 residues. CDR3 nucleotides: TGTGCCAGCAGCCACAAAGGAAGGGACAGGGGGCAAACTGAAGCTTTCTTT. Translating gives CASSHKGRDRGQTEAFF.

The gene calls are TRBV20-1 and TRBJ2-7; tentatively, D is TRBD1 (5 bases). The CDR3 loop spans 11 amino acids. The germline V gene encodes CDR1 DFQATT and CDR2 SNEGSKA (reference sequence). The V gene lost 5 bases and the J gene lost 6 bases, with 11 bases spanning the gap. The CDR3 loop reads CSALLGVEQYF. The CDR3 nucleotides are TGCAGTGCTCTCCTAGGGGTCGAGCAGTACTTC.

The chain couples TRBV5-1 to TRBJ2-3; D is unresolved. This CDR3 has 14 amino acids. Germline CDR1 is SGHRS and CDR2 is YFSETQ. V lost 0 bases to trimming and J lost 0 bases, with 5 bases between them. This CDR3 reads CASSLVGSTDTQYF. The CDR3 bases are TGCGCCAGCAGCTTGGTGGGGAGCACAGATACGCAGTATTTT.

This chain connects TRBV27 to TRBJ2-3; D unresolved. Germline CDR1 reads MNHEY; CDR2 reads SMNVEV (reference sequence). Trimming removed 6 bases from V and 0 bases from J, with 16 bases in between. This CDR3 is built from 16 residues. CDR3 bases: TGTGCCAGCAGCCCCCTGGCTAGGCCTAGCACAGATACGCAGTATTTT. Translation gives CASSPLARPSTDTQYF.

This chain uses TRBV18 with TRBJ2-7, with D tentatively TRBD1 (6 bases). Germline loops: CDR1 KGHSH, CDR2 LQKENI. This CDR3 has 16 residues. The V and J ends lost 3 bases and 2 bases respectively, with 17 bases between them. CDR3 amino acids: CASSPVEGDYTYEQYF. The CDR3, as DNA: TGTGCCAGCTCACCTGTCGAGGGGGATTACACCTACGAGCAGTACTTC.

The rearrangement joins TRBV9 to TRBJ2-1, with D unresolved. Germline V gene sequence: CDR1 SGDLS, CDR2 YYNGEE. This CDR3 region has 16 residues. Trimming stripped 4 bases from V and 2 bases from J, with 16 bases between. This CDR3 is CASSYSTERAYNEQFF. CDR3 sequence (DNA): TGTGCCAGCAGCTACTCGACCGAAAGGGCCTACAATGAGCAGTTCTTC.